This record looks at one TCR beta chain sequence and its context. Its antigen is unidentified. The sample comes from a study of identical twins. Healthy Caucasians supplied all donations. V was cut by 4 bases and J by 3 bases, with 14 bases left in between. This CDR3 spans 14 amino acids. CDR1 and CDR2 from the germline V gene are SGHRS and YFSETQ. Template switching supplied a universal primer site; unique molecular identifiers were carried on the cDNA. TCRdb called the 5' RACE reads again in MiXCR, with one record for every CDR3 protein. This table has roughly 570,000 distinct CDR3 sequences, 9.5% to 10% appearing once. The study, taken as a whole, reports: Modeled out-of-frame TCR alpha sharing in monozygotic twins fell below observed levels.

These data were likewise used in another study, on yellow fever vaccine responses in identical twins.

The clonotype comes from a woman between 18 and 29 years old in good health. Sequenced material: PBMCs. The chain couples TRBV5-1 to TRBJ2-7, with D perhaps TRBD1 (6 bases). CDR3 region: CASSTGLDYYEQYF. In DNA form, the CDR3 reads TGCGCCAGCAGCACAGGGCTTGACTACTACGAGCAGTACTTC.